One T cell receptor (beta chain) is described in this entry. The assay was immunoSEQ multiplex PCR, and TCRdb's table has in-frame clones only and misses some. The table lists a few million clones, over 90% of them singletons, with about 0.37% in the top ten. The sample belongs to a study of shared clonotypes between healthy human individuals. This receptor was taken from a man younger than 35 in good health. Some clones in this sample may be carry-over from other donors' samples. Sequencing was carried out using naive CD4+ T cells from PBMCs. As to subset: CD45RA+ positively selected.

The CDR3 DNA sequence: TGTGCCAGTAGTATGGACTGGTCACAAGAGACCCAGTACTTC. It yields the protein CASSMDWSQETQYF. The chain couples TRBV19 to TRBJ2-5, with a possible D match to TRBD2 (5 bases). The CDR3 extends over 14 amino acids. V was trimmed by 3 bases and J by 2 bases, leaving 10 bases between them. Germline CDR1 is LNHDA and CDR2 is SQIVND (reference sequence). Using reference TRBV19 and TRBJ2-5 for the parts outside the CDR3, the full variable domain is DGGITQSPKYLFRKEGQNVTLSCEQNLNHDAMYWYRQDPGQGLRLIYYSQIVNDFQKGDIAEGYSVSREKKESFPLTVTSAQKNPTAFYLCASSMDWSQETQYFGPGTRLLVL.